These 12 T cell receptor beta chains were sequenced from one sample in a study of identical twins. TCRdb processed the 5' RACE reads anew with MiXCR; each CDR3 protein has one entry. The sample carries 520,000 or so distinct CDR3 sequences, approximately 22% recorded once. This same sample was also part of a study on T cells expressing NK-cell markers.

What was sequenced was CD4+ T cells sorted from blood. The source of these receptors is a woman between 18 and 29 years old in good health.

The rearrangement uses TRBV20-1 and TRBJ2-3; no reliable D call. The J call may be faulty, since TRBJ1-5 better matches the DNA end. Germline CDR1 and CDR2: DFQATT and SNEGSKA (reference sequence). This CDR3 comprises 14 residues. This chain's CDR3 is CSVAGLGRLDTQHF. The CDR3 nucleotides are TGCAGTGTTGCTGGACTCGGGAGGCTGGATACGCAGCATTTT.

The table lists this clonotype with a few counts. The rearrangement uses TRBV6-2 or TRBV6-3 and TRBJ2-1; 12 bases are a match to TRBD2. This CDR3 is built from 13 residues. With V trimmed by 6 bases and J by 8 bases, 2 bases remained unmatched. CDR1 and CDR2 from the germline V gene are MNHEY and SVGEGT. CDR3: CASRLAGGDEQFF. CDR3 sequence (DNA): TGTGCCAGCAGGCTAGCGGGAGGGGATGAGCAGTTCTTC.

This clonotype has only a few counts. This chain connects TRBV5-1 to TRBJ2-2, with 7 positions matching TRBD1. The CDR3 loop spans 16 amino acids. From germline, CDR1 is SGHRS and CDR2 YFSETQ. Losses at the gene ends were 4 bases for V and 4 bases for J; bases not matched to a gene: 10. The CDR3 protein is CASSLRDSGSTGELFF. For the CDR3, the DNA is TGCGCCAGCAGCCTACGGGACAGTGGGAGCACCGGGGAGCTGTTTTTT.

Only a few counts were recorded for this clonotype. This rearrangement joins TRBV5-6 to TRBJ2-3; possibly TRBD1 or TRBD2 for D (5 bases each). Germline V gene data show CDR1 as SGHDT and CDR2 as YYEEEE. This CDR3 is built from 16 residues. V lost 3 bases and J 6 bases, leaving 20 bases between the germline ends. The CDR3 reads CASSSEVMGRDDTQYF. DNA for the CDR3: TGTGCCAGCAGCTCGGAGGTCATGGGTAGGGACGATACGCAGTATTTT.

CDR3 sequence (DNA): TGCAGTGCTGGAAACCAAGACCGCACAGATACGCAGTATTTT. As protein: CSAGNQDRTDTQYF. This sequence joins TRBV20-1 and TRBJ2-3; D gene uncertain. Per germline, CDR1 DFQATT and CDR2 SNEGSKA (reference sequence). CDR3 size: 14 residues. The V gene lost 5 bases and the J gene lost 1 base, with 13 bases spanning the gap.

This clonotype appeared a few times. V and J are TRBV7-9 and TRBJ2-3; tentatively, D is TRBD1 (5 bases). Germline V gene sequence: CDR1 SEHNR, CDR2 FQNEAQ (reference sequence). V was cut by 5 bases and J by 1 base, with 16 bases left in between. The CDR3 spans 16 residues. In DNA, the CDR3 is TGTGCCAGCAGCACATGGGGCGGCGGAGGCACAGATACGCAGTATTTT. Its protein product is CASSTWGGGGTDTQYF.

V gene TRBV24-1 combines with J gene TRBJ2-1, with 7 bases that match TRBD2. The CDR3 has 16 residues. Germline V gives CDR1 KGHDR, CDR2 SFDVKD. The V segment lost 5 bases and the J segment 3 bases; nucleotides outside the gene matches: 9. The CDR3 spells CATSGASGADYNEQFF. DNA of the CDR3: TGTGCCACCAGTGGGGCCAGCGGGGCGGACTACAATGAGCAGTTCTTC.

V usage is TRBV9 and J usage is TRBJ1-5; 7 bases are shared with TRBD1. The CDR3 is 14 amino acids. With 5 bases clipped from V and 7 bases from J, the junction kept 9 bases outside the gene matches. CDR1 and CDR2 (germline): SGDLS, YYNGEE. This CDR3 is CASSSNRGGQPQHF. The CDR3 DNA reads TGTGCCAGCAGTTCCAACAGGGGAGGACAGCCCCAGCATTTT.

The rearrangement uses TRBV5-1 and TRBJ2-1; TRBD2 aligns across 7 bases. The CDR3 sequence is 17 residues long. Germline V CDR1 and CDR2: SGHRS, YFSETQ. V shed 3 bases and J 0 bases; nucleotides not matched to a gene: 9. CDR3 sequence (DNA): TGCGCCAGCAGCTCGAAACCCCAGCGGGGCTCCTACAATGAGCAGTTCTTC. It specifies CASSSKPQRGSYNEQFF.

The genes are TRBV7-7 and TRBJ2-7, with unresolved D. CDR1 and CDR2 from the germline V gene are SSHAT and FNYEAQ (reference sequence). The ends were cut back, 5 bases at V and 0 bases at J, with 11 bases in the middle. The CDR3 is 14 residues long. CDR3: CASSPRFGSYEQYF. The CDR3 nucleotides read TGTGCCAGCAGCCCACGGTTTGGCTCCTACGAGCAGTACTTC.

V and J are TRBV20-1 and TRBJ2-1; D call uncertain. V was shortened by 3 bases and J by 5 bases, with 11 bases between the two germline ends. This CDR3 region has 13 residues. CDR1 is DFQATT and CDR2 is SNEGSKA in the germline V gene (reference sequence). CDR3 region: CSARPSRHNEQFF. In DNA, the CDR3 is TGCAGTGCTAGGCCGTCAAGGCACAATGAGCAGTTCTTC.

The CDR3 DNA follows: TGTGCCAGCAGCTCGCACCGGGACAGCGCGAACACCGGGGAGCTGTTTTTT. As protein: CASSSHRDSANTGELFF. The rearrangement links TRBV5-5 to TRBJ2-2; 7 bases map to TRBD1. Germline CDR1 SGHKS, CDR2 YYEKEE (reference sequence). The CDR3 loop spans 17 amino acids. Trimming removed 3 bases from V and 0 bases from J; junction bases left unmatched: 8.